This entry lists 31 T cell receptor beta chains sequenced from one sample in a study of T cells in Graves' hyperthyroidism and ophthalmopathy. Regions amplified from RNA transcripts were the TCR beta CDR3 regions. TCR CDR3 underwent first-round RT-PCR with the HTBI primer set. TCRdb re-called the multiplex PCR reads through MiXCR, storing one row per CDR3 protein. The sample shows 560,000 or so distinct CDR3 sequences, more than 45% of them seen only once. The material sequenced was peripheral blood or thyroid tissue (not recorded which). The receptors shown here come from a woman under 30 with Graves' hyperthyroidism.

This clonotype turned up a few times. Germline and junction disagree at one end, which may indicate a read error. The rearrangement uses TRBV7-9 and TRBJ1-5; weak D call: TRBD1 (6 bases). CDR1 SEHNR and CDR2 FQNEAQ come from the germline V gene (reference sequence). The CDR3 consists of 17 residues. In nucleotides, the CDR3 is TGCGCCAGCAGCCAAGGAATCAGGGGTTACAGCAATCAGCCCCAGCATTTT. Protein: CASSQGIRGYSNQPQHF.

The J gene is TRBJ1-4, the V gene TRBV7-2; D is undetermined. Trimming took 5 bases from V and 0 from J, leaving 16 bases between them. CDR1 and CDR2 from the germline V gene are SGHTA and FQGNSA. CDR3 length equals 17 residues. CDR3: CASSQDVGVATNEKLFF. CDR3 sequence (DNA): TGTGCCAGCAGCCAAGATGTAGGAGTTGCAACTAATGAAAAACTGTTTTTT.

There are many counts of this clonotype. CDR3 protein: CASSSQGKAFF. CDR3 in DNA: TGTGCCAGCAGCTCACAGGGTAAAGCTTTCTTT. This sequence joins TRBV7-9 and TRBJ1-1; perhaps TRBD1 as D (6 bases). CDR3 length equals 11 residues. Trimming took off 4 bases at V and 9 bases at J, with 9 bases between the two ends. Germline CDR1 is SEHNR and CDR2 is FQNEAQ (reference sequence).

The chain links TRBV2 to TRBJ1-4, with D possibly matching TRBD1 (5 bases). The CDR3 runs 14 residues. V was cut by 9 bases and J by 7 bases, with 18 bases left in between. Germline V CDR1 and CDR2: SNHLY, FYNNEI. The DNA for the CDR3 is TGTGCCAGAAGAGGGACTGCCCGGGGTGAAAAACTGTTTTTT. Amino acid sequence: CARRGTARGEKLFF.

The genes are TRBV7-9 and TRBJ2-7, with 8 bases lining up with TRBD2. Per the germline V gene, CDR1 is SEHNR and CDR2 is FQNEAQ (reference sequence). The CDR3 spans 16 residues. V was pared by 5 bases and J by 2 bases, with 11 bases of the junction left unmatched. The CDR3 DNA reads TGTGCCAGCAGCCAAGCCCCCTGGCGGGGGGCCTACGAGCAGTACTTC. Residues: CASSQAPWRGAYEQYF.

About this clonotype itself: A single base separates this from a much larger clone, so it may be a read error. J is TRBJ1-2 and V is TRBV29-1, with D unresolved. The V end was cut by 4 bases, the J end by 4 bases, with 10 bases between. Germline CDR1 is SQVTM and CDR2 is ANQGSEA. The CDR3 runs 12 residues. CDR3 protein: CSVGWGPYGYTF. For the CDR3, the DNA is TGCAGCGTTGGATGGGGTCCCTATGGCTACACCTTC.

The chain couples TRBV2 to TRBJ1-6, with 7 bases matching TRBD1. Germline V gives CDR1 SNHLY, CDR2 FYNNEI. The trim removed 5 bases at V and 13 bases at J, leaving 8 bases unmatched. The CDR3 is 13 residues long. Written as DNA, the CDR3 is TGTGCCAGCAGTAATCAGGGGGGATCCCCCCTCCACTTT. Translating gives CASSNQGGSPLHF. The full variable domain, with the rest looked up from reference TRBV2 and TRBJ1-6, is EPEVTQTPSHQVTQMGQEVILRCVPISNHLYFYWYRQILGQKVEFLVSFYNNEISEKSEIFDDQFSVERPDGSNFTLKIRSTKLEDSAMYFCASSNQGGSPLHFGNGTRLTVT.

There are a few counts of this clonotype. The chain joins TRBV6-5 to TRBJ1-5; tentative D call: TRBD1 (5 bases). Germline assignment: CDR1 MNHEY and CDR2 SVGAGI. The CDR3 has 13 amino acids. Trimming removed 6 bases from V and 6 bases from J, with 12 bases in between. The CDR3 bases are TGTGCCAGCAGGGGGGGATACGGTCAGCCCCAGCATTTT. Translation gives CASRGGYGQPQHF.

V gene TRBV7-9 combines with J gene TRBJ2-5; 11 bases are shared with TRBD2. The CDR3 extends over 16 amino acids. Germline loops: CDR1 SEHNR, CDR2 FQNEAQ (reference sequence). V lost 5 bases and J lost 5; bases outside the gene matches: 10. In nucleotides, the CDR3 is TGTGCCAGCAGCGTCAGTAGCGGGAGGGCCTGGGAGACCCAGTACTTC. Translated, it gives CASSVSSGRAWETQYF.

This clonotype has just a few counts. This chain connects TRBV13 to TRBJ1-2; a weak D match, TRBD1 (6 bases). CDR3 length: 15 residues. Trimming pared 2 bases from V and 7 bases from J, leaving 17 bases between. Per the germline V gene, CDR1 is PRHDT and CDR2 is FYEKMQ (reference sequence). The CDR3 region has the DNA TGTGCCAGCAGCTTAAAGACAGAAGGGGGAGGTGGCTACACCTTC. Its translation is CASSLKTEGGGGYTF.

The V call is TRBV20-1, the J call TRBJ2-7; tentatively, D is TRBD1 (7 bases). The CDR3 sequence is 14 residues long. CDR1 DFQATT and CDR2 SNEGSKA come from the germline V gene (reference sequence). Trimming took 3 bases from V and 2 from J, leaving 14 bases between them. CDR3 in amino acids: CSAREDREAYEQYF. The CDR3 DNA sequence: TGCAGTGCTAGGGAAGACAGGGAGGCCTACGAGCAGTACTTC.

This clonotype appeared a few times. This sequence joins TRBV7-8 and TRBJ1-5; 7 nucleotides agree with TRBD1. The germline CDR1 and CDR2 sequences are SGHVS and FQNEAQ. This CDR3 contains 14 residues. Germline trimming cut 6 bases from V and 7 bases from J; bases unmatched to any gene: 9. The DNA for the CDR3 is TGTGCCAGCAGTTTTACAGGGGTCGAACAGCCCCAGCATTTT. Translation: CASSFTGVEQPQHF.

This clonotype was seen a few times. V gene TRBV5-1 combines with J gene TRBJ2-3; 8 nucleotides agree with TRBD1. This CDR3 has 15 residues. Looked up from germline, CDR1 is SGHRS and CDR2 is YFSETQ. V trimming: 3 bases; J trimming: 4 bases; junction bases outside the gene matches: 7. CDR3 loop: CASSSSGGVADTQYF. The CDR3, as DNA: TGCGCCAGCAGCTCCTCAGGGGGCGTTGCAGATACGCAGTATTTT. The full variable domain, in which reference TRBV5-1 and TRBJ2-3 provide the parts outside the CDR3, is KAGVTQTPRYLIKTRGQQVTLSCSPISGHRSVSWYQQTPGQGLQFLFEYFSETQRNKGNFPGRFSGRQFSNSRSEMNVSTLELGDSALYLCASSSSGGVADTQYFGPGTRLTVL.

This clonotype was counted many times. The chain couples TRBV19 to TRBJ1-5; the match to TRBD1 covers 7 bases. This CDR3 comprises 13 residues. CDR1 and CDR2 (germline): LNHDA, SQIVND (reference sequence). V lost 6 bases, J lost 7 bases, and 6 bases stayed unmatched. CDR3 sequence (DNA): TGTGCCAGTAGGCCAGGGGGAGAGCAGCCCCAGCATTTT. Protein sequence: CASRPGGEQPQHF.

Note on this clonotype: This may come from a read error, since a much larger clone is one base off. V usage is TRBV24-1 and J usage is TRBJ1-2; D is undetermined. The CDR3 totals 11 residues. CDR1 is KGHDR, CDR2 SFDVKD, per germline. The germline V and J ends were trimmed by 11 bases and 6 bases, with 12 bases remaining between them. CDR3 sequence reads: CASGQGHGYTF. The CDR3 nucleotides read TGTGCCAGCGGCCAAGGCCATGGCTACACCTTC.

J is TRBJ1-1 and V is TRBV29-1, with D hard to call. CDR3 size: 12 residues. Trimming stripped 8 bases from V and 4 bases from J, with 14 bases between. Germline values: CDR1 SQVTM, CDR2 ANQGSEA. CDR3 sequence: CSIGLGLTEAFF. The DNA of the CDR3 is TGCAGCATTGGGTTAGGTCTCACTGAAGCTTTCTTT.

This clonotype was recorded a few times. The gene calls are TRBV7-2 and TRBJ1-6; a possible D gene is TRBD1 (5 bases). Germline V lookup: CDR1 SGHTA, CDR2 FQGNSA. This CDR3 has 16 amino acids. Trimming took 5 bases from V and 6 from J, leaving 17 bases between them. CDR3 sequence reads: CASSTGSGTGNSPLHF. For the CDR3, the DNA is TGTGCCAGCAGCACAGGATCCGGGACTGGTAATTCACCCCTCCACTTT.

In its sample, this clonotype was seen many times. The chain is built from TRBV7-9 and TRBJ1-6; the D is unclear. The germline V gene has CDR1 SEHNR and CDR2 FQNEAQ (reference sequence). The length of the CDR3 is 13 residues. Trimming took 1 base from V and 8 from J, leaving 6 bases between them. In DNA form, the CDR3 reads TGTGCCAGCAGCTTAGGCAGCGATTCACCCCTCCACTTT. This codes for CASSLGSDSPLHF.

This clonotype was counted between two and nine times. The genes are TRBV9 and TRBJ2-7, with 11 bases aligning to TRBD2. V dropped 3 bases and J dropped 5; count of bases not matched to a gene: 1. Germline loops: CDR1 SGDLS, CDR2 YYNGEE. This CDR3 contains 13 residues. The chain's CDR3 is CASSGGLADEQYF. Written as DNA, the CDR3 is TGTGCCAGCAGCGGGGGACTAGCGGACGAGCAGTACTTC.

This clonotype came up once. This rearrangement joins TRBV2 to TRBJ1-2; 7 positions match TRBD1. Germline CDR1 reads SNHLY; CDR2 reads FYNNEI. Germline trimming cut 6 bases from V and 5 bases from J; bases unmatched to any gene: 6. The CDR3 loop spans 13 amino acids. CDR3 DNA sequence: TGTGCCAGCAGGGAGACGACAGGGTATGGCTACACCTTC. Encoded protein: CASRETTGYGYTF.

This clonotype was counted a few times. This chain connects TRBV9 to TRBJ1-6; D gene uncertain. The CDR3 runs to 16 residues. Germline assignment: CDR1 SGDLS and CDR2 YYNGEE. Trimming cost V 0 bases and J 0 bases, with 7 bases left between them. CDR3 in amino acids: CASSVGGSSYNSPLHF. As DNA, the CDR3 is TGTGCCAGCAGCGTAGGTGGGAGCTCCTATAATTCACCCCTCCACTTT.

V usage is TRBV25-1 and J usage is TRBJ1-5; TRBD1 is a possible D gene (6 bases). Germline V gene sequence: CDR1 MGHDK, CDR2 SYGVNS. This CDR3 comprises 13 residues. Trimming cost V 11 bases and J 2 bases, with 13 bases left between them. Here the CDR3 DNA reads TGTGCCTGGGCGGCAGGGGGCAATCAGCCCCAGCATTTT. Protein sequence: CAWAAGGNQPQHF. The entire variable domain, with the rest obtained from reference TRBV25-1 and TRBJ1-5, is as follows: EADIYQTPRYLVIGTGKKITLECSQTMGHDKMYWYQQDPGMELHLIHYSYGVNSTEKGDLSSESTVSRIRTEHFPLTLESARPSHTSQYLCAWAAGGNQPQHFGDGTRLSIL.

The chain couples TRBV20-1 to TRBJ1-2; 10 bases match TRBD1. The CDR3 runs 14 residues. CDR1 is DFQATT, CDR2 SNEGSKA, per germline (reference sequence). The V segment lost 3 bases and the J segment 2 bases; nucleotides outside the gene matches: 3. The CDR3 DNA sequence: TGCAGTGCTAGGACAGGGGGCGCCAACTATGGCTACACCTTC. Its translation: CSARTGGANYGYTF.

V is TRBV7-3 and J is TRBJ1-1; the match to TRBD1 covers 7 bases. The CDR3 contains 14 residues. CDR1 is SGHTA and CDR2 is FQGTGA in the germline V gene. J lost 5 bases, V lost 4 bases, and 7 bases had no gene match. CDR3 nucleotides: TGTGCCAGCAGCTACGACAGGGTAGGGACTGAAGCTTTCTTT. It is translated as CASSYDRVGTEAFF.

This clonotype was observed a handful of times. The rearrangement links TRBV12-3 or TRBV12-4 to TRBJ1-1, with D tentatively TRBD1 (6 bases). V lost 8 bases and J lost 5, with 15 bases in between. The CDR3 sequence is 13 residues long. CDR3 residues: CASLRKGDTEAFF. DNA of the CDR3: TGTGCCAGCTTAAGAAAGGGGGATACTGAAGCTTTCTTT.

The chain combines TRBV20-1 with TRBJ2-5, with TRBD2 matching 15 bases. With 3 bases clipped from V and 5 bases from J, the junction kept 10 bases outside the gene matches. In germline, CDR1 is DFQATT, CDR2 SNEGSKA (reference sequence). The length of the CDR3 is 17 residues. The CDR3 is CSASGLAGGPGWETQYF. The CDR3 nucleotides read TGCAGTGCTAGCGGACTAGCGGGAGGGCCAGGATGGGAGACCCAGTACTTC.

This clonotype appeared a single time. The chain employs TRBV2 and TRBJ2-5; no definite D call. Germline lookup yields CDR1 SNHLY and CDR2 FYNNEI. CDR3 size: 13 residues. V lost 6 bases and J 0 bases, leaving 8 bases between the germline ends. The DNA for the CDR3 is TGTGCCAGCAGCTCCTTAGACCAAGAGACCCAGTACTTC. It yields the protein CASSSLDQETQYF. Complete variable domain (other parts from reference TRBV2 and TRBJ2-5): EPEVTQTPSHQVTQMGQEVILRCVPISNHLYFYWYRQILGQKVEFLVSFYNNEISEKSEIFDDQFSVERPDGSNFTLKIRSTKLEDSAMYFCASSSLDQETQYFGPGTRLLVL.

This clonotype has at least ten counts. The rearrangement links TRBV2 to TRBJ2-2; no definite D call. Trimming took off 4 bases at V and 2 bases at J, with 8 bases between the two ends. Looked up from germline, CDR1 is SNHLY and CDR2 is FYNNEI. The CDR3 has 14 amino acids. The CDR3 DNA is TGTGCCAGCAGTGTAACGGTTAACACCGGGGAGCTGTTTTTT. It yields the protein CASSVTVNTGELFF.

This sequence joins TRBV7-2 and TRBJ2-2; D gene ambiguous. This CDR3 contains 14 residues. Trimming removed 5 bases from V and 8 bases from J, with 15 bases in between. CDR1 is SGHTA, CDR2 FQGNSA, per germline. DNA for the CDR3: TGTGCCAGCAGCGCGTCATACGCGGCAGGGGAGCTGTTTTTT. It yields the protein CASSASYAAGELFF.

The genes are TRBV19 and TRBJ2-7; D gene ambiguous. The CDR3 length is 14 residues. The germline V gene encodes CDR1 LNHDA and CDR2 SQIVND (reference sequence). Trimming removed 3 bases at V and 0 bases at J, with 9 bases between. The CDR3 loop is CASSIGPTSYEQYF. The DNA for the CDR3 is TGTGCCAGTAGTATCGGGCCGACCTCCTACGAGCAGTACTTC.

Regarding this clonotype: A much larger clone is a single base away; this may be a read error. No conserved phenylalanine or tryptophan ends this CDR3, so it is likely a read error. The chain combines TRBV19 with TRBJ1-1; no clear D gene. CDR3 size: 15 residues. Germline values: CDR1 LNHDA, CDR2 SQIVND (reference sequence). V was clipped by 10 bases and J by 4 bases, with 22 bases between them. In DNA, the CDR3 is TGTGCCACCTCTACCCTCCAAGGAGGGAGCACTGAAGCTTTCCTT. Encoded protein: CATSTLQGGSTEAFL.